The T cell receptor beta chain under discussion was sequenced for a study of blood T cell repertoires in COVID-19. Using immunoSEQ multiplex PCR, the repertoire was profiled, and TCRdb retains in-frame clones only, with some absent. The sample contains almost 80,000 clones, 80% to 95% of which appear only once. Germline CDR1 reads LGHNA; CDR2 reads YNFKEQ. The CDR3 contains 16 residues. With 0 bases clipped from V and 4 bases from J, the junction kept 6 bases outside the gene matches. The sequenced material came from peripheral blood. The clonotype comes from a woman of 80 years or more with acute or convalescent COVID-19. The chain recombines TRBV4-2 with TRBJ2-1; 7 bases are a match to TRBD2. The CDR3 reads CASSQEGGGSYNEQFF. DNA for the CDR3: TGTGCCAGCAGCCAAGAAGGCGGGGGATCTTACAATGAGCAGTTCTTC.